These 27 T cell receptor beta chains came from one sample sequenced in a study of blood T cell repertoires in COVID-19. Produced via immunoSEQ multiplex PCR; TCRdb's table is partial and in-frame only. Of 200,000 to 250,000 clones in the sample, roughly 80% were seen once. Material: PBMCs or T cells enriched from blood (not recorded which). Receptor source: a man in his sixties who had recovered from COVID-19.

The V gene is TRBV6-5, the J gene TRBJ1-2; 9 nucleotides match TRBD1. J was trimmed by 4 bases and V by 6 bases; bases with no gene match: 6. The germline V gene encodes CDR1 MNHEY and CDR2 SVGAGI. The length of the CDR3 is 14 residues. For the CDR3, the DNA is TGTGCCAGCAGAACTGGACAGGGGTCCTATGGCTACACCTTC. As protein: CASRTGQGSYGYTF.

This clone has a handful of counts. The chain has TRBV11-3 and TRBJ1-6; 9 bases are a match to TRBD1. V was clipped by 4 bases and J by 10 bases; unmatched bases: 8. This CDR3 has 15 amino acids. Germline lookup yields CDR1 SGHNT and CDR2 YENEEA. CDR3 DNA sequence: TGTGCCAGCAGCTCTCGGACAGGGGAAGGCTCACCCCTCCACTTT. Translating it yields CASSSRTGEGSPLHF.

The chain has TRBV5-6 and TRBJ1-2; no reliable D call. CDR1 and CDR2 (germline): SGHDT, YYEEEE. Between the trimmed V and J ends, which lost 2 bases and 2 bases, there was a span of 7 bases. CDR3 length: 13 amino acids. The CDR3 DNA is TGTGCCAGCAGCTTACAGAGAAACTATGGCTACACCTTC. Its translation: CASSLQRNYGYTF.

CDR3 bases: TGTGCCAGCAGCTCCGGGACTAGCGGGGGGGCCTTTACCGGGGAGCTGTTTTTT. Residues: CASSSGTSGGAFTGELFF. The rearrangement joins TRBV5-5 to TRBJ2-2; TRBD2 matches at 16 bases. V lost 3 bases, J lost 5 bases, and 7 bases stayed unmatched. CDR1 SGHKS and CDR2 YYEKEE come from the germline V gene (reference sequence). CDR3 size: 18 residues.

V is TRBV5-1 and J is TRBJ2-1, with 10 bases identical to TRBD2. Trimming at V came to 3 bases and at J to 6 bases, leaving 3 bases not matched to a gene. This CDR3 contains 14 residues. The V gene's germline CDR1 is SGHRS and CDR2 YFSETQ. CDR3 DNA: TGCGCCAGCAGCTCTAGCGGGGGATTCAATGAGCAGTTCTTC. Protein: CASSSSGGFNEQFF.

This clone was counted between two and nine times. This sequence joins TRBV25-1 and TRBJ1-1, with 7 positions matching TRBD1. J gave up 9 bases and V 6 bases, and 10 bases lay outside the gene matches. This CDR3 is 13 amino acids long. CDR1 and CDR2 (germline): MGHDK, SYGVNS. This chain's CDR3 is CASRPDRRSQAFF. The CDR3 DNA reads as TGTGCCAGCAGACCGGACAGGCGATCCCAAGCTTTCTTT. The variable domain in full, with the rest retrieved from reference TRBV25-1 and TRBJ1-1, is EADIYQTPRYLVIGTGKKITLECSQTMGHDKMYWYQQDPGMELHLIHYSYGVNSTEKGDLSSESTVSRIRTEHFPLTLESARPSHTSQYLCASRPDRRSQAFFGQGTRLTVV.

This clone was counted only a few times. The chain carries TRBV6-5 and TRBJ2-5, with 11 bases matching TRBD1. V dropped 2 bases and J dropped 3; count of bases not matched to a gene: 5. CDR1 is MNHEY and CDR2 is SVGAGI in the germline V gene. This CDR3 region has 16 residues. For the CDR3, the DNA is TGTGCCAGCAGTTACGGGGACAGGGGGGGCAAAGAGACCCAGTACTTC. Its protein product is CASSYGDRGGKETQYF.

Only a few counts were recorded for this clone. The chain carries TRBV5-1 and TRBJ2-7; TRBD1 matches at 7 bases. Germline V gene data show CDR1 as SGHRS and CDR2 as YFSETQ. The CDR3 is 17 amino acids. The J segment lost 3 bases and the V segment lost 0 bases, leaving 12 bases of the junction unmatched. CDR3 amino acids: CASSLGGQRTLLYEQYF. CDR3 sequence (DNA): TGCGCCAGCAGCTTGGGGGGACAGAGGACCCTCCTCTACGAGCAGTACTTC.

The chain is built from TRBV18 and TRBJ1-2; no clear D gene. Per germline, CDR1 KGHSH and CDR2 LQKENI. This CDR3 is 15 amino acids long. The germline V and J ends were trimmed by 0 bases and 0 bases, with 8 bases remaining between them. DNA for the CDR3: TGTGCCAGCTCACCACCGGTAGAGACTAACTATGGCTACACCTTC. This sequence encodes CASSPPVETNYGYTF.

The chain carries TRBV3-1 (or the pseudogene TRBV3-2) and TRBJ2-7; 15 bases are a match to TRBD2. The CDR3 length is 16 residues. Per germline, CDR1 LGHDT and CDR2 YNNKEL (reference sequence). V was pared by 5 bases and J by 4 bases, with 6 bases of the junction left unmatched. The CDR3 reads CASSRTSGGVGYEQYF. The CDR3 DNA sequence: TGTGCCAGCAGCAGGACTAGCGGGGGGGTGGGATACGAGCAGTACTTC.

This clone was detected only a few times. The chain joins TRBV7-9 to TRBJ2-7; D perhaps matches TRBD1 (6 bases). V was trimmed by 5 bases and J by 3 bases, leaving 14 bases between them. Germline V gene data show CDR1 as SEHNR and CDR2 as FQNEAQ (reference sequence). The CDR3 has 14 residues. The CDR3: CASSLLMDSYEQYF. CDR3 coding DNA: TGTGCCAGCAGCCTACTAATGGACAGCTACGAGCAGTACTTC.

The CDR3 loop is CASSPTVNTEAFF. The CDR3, as DNA: TGTGCCAGCTCACCGACAGTTAACACTGAAGCTTTCTTT. V gene TRBV18 combines with J gene TRBJ1-1; possibly TRBD1 for D (5 bases). V shed 3 bases and J shed 2 bases, with 7 bases lying between them. The germline gives CDR1 KGHSH, CDR2 LQKENI. The CDR3 contains 13 residues.

The chain joins TRBV3-1 (or the pseudogene TRBV3-2) to TRBJ1-1; possibly TRBD1 for D (5 bases). Trimming took 0 bases from V and 7 from J, leaving 9 bases between them. CDR1 is LGHDT, CDR2 YNNKEL, per germline (reference sequence). The CDR3 totals 13 residues. The CDR3 DNA follows: TGTGCCAGCAGCCAAGAGGTCAGGGATGAAGCTTTCTTT. It yields the protein CASSQEVRDEAFF.

This chain links TRBV29-1 with TRBJ2-6, with D possibly being TRBD1 (6 bases). The length of the CDR3 is 15 residues. V was trimmed by 1 base and J by 2 bases, leaving 9 bases between them. CDR1 is SQVTM, CDR2 ANQGSEA, per germline. The DNA of the CDR3 is TGCAGCGTTGAAGGGAGGACAGCTGGGGCCAACGTCCTGACTTTC. Translation: CSVEGRTAGANVLTF.

The chain uses TRBV15 and TRBJ1-5; the D gene is possibly TRBD1 (6 bases). Germline-derived CDR1 and CDR2 are LNHNV and YYDKDF (reference sequence). The CDR3 consists of 16 residues. V was trimmed by 1 base and J by 2 bases, leaving 12 bases between them. CDR3 residues: CATSRGDRLGNQPQHF. DNA for the CDR3: TGTGCCACCAGCAGAGGTGACAGGTTGGGCAATCAGCCCCAGCATTTT.

V is TRBV29-1 and J is TRBJ2-3, with TRBD1 matching over 11 bases. V was clipped by 4 bases and J by 7 bases; unmatched bases: 7. Germline V gene data show CDR1 as SQVTM and CDR2 as ANQGSEA. The CDR3 is 14 amino acids. CDR3 nucleotide sequence: TGCAGCGTTGCCAGGACAGGGGGCGCGAATACGCAGTATTTT. Its protein product is CSVARTGGANTQYF.

The chain employs TRBV6-6 and TRBJ1-3; TRBD1 might be the D (6 bases). The V end was cut by 6 bases, the J end by 2 bases, with 23 bases between. The germline CDR1 and CDR2 sequences are MNHNY and SVGAGI (reference sequence). The CDR3 has 18 amino acids. CDR3 sequence reads: CASSRNIGTTRPGNTIYF. The CDR3 DNA reads TGTGCCAGCAGCCGAAACATTGGGACAACAAGGCCTGGAAACACCATATATTTT.

This rearrangement joins TRBV6-5 to TRBJ1-6, with D possibly TRBD1 on 5 matching bases. Germline V gives CDR1 MNHEY, CDR2 SVGAGI. Trimming shortened V by 4 bases and J by 4 bases, and 11 bases separated the two germline ends. This CDR3 spans 15 amino acids. CDR3 sequence: CASSSTGQYNSPLHF. CDR3 sequence (DNA): TGTGCCAGCAGTTCCACAGGACAATATAATTCACCCCTCCACTTT.

CDR3 DNA: TGTGCCAGCAGTCCACGCCGCAGGTCCTATGAGCAGTTCTTC. It yields the protein CASSPRRRSYEQFF. The chain uses TRBV6-6 and TRBJ2-1, with unresolved D. Germline CDR1 and CDR2: MNHNY and SVGAGI (reference sequence). This CDR3 is 14 amino acids long. V shed 5 bases and J shed 8 bases, with 16 bases lying between them.

The V and J genes are TRBV9 and TRBJ2-1; D gene ambiguous. CDR1 is SGDLS, CDR2 YYNGEE, per germline. This CDR3 contains 14 residues. Trimming shortened V by 3 bases and J by 9 bases, and 16 bases separated the two germline ends. The CDR3 region is CASSEIPQVVEQFF. The CDR3 DNA reads as TGTGCCAGCAGCGAGATCCCCCAAGTAGTTGAGCAGTTCTTC.

V and J are TRBV3-1 (or the pseudogene TRBV3-2) and TRBJ1-2; unclear D gene. The CDR3 covers 13 residues. The germline V gene has CDR1 LGHDT and CDR2 YNNKEL (reference sequence). Trimming removed 1 base from V and 4 bases from J, with 7 bases in between. CDR3 in amino acids: CASSQGSTYGYTF. The CDR3 coding sequence is TGTGCCAGCAGCCAAGGGAGCACCTATGGCTACACCTTC.

V gene TRBV5-1 combines with J gene TRBJ2-3; the match to TRBD2 covers 9 bases. The CDR3 loop spans 18 amino acids. The junction had 10 bases not matched to a gene; V was cut back by 1 base and J by 1 base. The germline CDR1 and CDR2 sequences are SGHRS and YFSETQ. The CDR3 is CASSLWASGARGTDTQYF. The DNA for the CDR3 is TGCGCCAGCAGCTTGTGGGCTAGCGGGGCTAGGGGCACAGATACGCAGTATTTT. The whole variable domain, filled in from reference TRBV5-1 and TRBJ2-3, reads KAGVTQTPRYLIKTRGQQVTLSCSPISGHRSVSWYQQTPGQGLQFLFEYFSETQRNKGNFPGRFSGRQFSNSRSEMNVSTLELGDSALYLCASSLWASGARGTDTQYFGPGTRLTVL.

This clone turned up a few times. The genes are TRBV4-3 and TRBJ2-3; a possible D gene is TRBD1 (6 bases). The V end lost 1 base, the J end lost 6 bases, and 11 bases lay between the germline ends. The CDR3 loop spans 14 amino acids. The germline CDR1 and CDR2 sequences are LGHNA and YSLEER. The CDR3 sequence: CASSQVRGWDTQYF. CDR3 nucleotide sequence: TGCGCCAGCAGCCAAGTCAGGGGTTGGGATACGCAGTATTTT.

J is TRBJ2-1 and V is TRBV11-1; TRBD2 agrees at 7 bases. CDR3 length: 15 residues. Looked up from germline, CDR1 is SGHAT and CDR2 is FQDESV (reference sequence). V gave up 5 bases and J gave up 4 bases; unmatched junction bases: 8. The CDR3 DNA reads TGTGCCAGCAGCCTCAGCGGGGTGGAATACAATGAGCAGTTCTTC. Its translation is CASSLSGVEYNEQFF.

The chain uses TRBV29-1 and TRBJ2-1; 9 bases line up with TRBD2. Germline CDR1 reads SQVTM; CDR2 reads ANQGSEA. The CDR3 is 13 amino acids. With 3 bases clipped from V and 8 bases from J, the junction kept 5 bases outside the gene matches. For the CDR3, the DNA is TGCAGCGTTGAGACTAGCGGCGACTATGAGCAGTTCTTC. As protein: CSVETSGDYEQFF.

This chain links TRBV5-1 with TRBJ2-7; weak D call: TRBD1 (6 bases). V lost 2 bases, J lost 3 bases, and 12 bases lay in between. The germline V gene encodes CDR1 SGHRS and CDR2 YFSETQ. The CDR3 runs 14 residues. The CDR3 reads CASSFGGLDYEQYF. Here the CDR3 DNA reads TGCGCCAGCAGCTTTGGGGGCCTAGACTACGAGCAGTACTTC.

The table lists this clone with a count of one. V usage is TRBV11-3 and J usage is TRBJ1-1; 10 positions agree with TRBD1. V was clipped by 5 bases and J by 5 bases; unmatched bases: 14. The CDR3 runs to 17 residues. Germline loops: CDR1 SGHNT, CDR2 YENEEA. The DNA for the CDR3 is TGTGCCAGCAGCACGAGGGCGACCGACAGGGGGCATACTGAAGCTTTCTTT. It specifies CASSTRATDRGHTEAFF.